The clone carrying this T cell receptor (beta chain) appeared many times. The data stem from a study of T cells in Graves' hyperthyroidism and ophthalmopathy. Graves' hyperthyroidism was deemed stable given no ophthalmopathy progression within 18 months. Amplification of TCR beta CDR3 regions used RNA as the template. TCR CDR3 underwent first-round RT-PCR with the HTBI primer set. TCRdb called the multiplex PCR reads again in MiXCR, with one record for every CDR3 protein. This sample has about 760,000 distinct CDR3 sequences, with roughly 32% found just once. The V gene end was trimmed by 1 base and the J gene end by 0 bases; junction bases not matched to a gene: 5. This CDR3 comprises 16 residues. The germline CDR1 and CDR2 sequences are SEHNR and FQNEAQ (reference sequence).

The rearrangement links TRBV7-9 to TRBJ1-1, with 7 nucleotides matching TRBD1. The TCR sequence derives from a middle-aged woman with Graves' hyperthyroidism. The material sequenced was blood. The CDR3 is CASSLGRGLVNTEAFF. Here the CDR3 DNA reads TGTGCCAGCAGCTTAGGGAGGGGGCTGGTGAACACTGAAGCTTTCTTT. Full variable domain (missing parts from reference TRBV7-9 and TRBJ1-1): DTGVSQNPRHKITKRGQNVTFRCDPISEHNRLYWYRQTLGQGPEFLTYFQNEAQLEKSRLLSDRFSAERPKGSFSTLEIQRTEQGDSAMYLCASSLGRGLVNTEAFFGQGTRLTVV.